What follows describes a single T cell receptor beta chain. Trimming cost V 2 bases and J 0 bases; bases outside gene matches: 10. The CDR3 length is 18 residues. Germline loops: CDR1 MNHEY, CDR2 SVGEGT. The data are from a study of blood T cell repertoires in COVID-19. Libraries were prepared by immunoSEQ multiplex PCR; TCRdb keeps only in-frame clonotypes and omits some of them. The sample consists of 100,000 or so clones, approximately 92% of them appearing once. Sequenced material: peripheral blood. This clonotype was sampled from a woman older than 75 with acute or convalescent COVID-19. The rearrangement joins TRBV6-2 or TRBV6-3 to TRBJ2-3, with 8 bases that match TRBD2. CDR3 coding DNA: TGTGCCAGCAGTTACCGAACTAGCGGCCTATACAGCACAGATACGCAGTATTTT. Encoded protein: CASSYRTSGLYSTDTQYF.